This T cell receptor (beta chain) was recovered during a study of monozygotic twins with inflammatory bowel disease. Points from the study as a whole: IBD patients showed reduced TCRbeta diversity (inverse Simpson) versus healthy co-twins. The sharing of clonotypes with others was lower in IBD patients than in healthy twins, especially with disease activity. Possibly reflecting limited power, no difference in repertoire similarity was found between concordant and discordant twins.

The length of the CDR3 is 15 residues. In germline, CDR1 is SGHNT, CDR2 YYREEE (reference sequence). In regard to this clonotype: The antigen is unknown.

TCRdb processed the 5' RACE reads again and assigns one entry to each CDR3 protein, with no DNA. This sample's table has approximately 210,000 distinct CDR3 sequences. Sequencing input: blood. The sequence was collected from a human donor with ulcerative colitis or Crohn's disease, or a healthy co-twin of an affected twin (not recorded which). This chain links TRBV5-4 with TRBJ2-3. The CDR3: CASSLASEATDTQYF.